This TCR beta chain was captured in a study of cytomegalovirus exposure and HLA in healthy donors. 60 Vbeta and 13 Jbeta primers were used in PCR. Sequencing used immunoSEQ multiplex PCR; TCRdb keeps in-frame clones, though not all of them. The sample includes approximately 110,000 clones. Sequencing input: PBMCs. The sequence came from a man aged 25 to 45 in good health and CMV-seronegative.

CDR3 protein: CSALTGYEQYF. The CDR3 bases are TGCAGTGCTTTGACAGGGTACGAGCAGTACTTC. The rearrangement uses TRBV20-1 and TRBJ2-7; 7 bases align to TRBD1. The CDR3 covers 11 residues. The germline gives CDR1 DFQATT, CDR2 SNEGSKA (reference sequence). Germline trimming cut 5 bases from V and 4 bases from J; bases unmatched to any gene: 2.